The TCR beta chain described here comes from a study of chemoradiotherapy in HPV16-positive cancers. Repertoires were sampled repeatedly during chemoradiotherapy. Germline loops: CDR1 SGHVS, CDR2 FNYEAQ. Germline trimming cut 5 bases from V and 7 bases from J; bases unmatched to any gene: 7. There are 15 residues in the CDR3. This clone has a single count. As yet, its antigen is unknown. Overall study findings and caveats: HPV-responsive T-cell expansion during chemoradiotherapy was linked to improved recurrence-free survival in HPV16-positive patients.

Profiling relied on immunoSEQ multiplex PCR, and the TCRdb table lists in-frame clones only, not all of them. The sample lists approximately 17,000 clones; nearly 70% were seen once. The material was tumor tissue, obtained from a patient who underwent chemoradiotherapy. V gene TRBV7-6 combines with J gene TRBJ2-7; 14 bases fit TRBD2. This sequence originates from a human donor with HPV-associated anogenital cancer. This CDR3 reads CASSPRLAGGGEQYF. The CDR3 DNA sequence: TGTGCCAGCAGCCCAAGACTAGCGGGGGGGGGTGAGCAGTACTTC. Full variable domain (rest looked up from reference TRBV7-6 and TRBJ2-7): GAGVSQSPRYKVTKRGQDVALRCDPISGHVSLYWYRQALGQGPEFLTYFNYEAQQDKSGLPNDRFSAERPEGSISTLTIQRTEQRDSAMYRCASSPRLAGGGEQYFGPGTRLTVT.